The clone carrying this T cell receptor (beta chain) was counted a few times. This CDR3 contains 14 residues. Trimming took 3 bases from V and 0 from J, leaving 8 bases between them. Germline-derived CDR1 and CDR2 are SEHNR and FQNEAQ (reference sequence). This sample was taken from a study of cytomegalovirus exposure and HLA in healthy donors. Both 60 Vbeta primers and 13 Jbeta primers went into the PCR. TCRdb's copy holds only in-frame clones and misses some; the assay was immunoSEQ multiplex PCR. The table has tens of thousands of clones, 53% seen once; the top ten hold roughly 6.2%. Material for sequencing was PBMCs. The source is a woman in her 40s in good health and CMV-seropositive. The J gene is TRBJ1-2, the V gene TRBV7-9, with unresolved D. The CDR3 DNA is TGTGCCAGCAGCTTGGGCCCGTCTAACTATGGCTACACCTTC. This codes for CASSLGPSNYGYTF.